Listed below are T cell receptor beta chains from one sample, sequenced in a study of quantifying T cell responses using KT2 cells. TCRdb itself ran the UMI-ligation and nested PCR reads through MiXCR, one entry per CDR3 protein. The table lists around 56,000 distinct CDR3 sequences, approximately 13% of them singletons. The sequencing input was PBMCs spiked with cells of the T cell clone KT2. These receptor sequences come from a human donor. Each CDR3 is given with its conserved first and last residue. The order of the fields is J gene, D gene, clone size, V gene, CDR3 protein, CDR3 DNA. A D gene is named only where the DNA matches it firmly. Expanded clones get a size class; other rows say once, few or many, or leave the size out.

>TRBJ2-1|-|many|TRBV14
CASSQGPFSSYNEQFF
TGTGCCAGCAGCCAAGGTCCCTTTAGCTCCTACAATGAGCAGTTCTTC
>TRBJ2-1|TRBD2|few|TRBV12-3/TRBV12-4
CASRTSGISEQFF
TGTGCCAGCAGGACTAGCGGGATTAGTGAGCAGTTCTTC
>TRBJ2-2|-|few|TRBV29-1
CSVNPQGPLNTGELFF
TGCAGCGTGAACCCGCAGGGGCCCCTGAACACCGGGGAGCTGTTTTTT
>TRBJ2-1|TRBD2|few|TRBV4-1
CASRDAGGGPTYEQFF
TGCGCCAGCAGGGATGCGGGGGGCGGGCCTACCTATGAGCAGTTCTTC
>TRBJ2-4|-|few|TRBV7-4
CASSLEKGGGAKNIQYF
TGTGCCAGCAGCTTAGAGAAAGGGGGAGGAGCCAAAAACATTCAGTACTTC
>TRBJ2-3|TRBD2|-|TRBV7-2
CASSFAGGPDTQYF
TGTGCCAGCAGCTTTGCGGGGGGGCCAGATACGCAGTATTTT
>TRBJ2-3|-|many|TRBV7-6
CASSLAAGSSADTQYF
TGTGCCAGCAGCTTAGCGGCGGGATCAAGTGCAGATACGCAGTATTTT
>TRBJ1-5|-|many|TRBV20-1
CSARVPSGGSLQPQHF
TGCAGTGCTAGAGTCCCCAGCGGGGGGAGTCTTCAGCCCCAGCATTTT
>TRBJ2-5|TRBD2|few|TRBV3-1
CASSQETSGRAVETQYF
TGTGCCAGCAGCCAAGAAACTAGCGGGAGGGCCGTTGAGACCCAGTACTTC
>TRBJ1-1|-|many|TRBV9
CASSVLMNTEAFF
TGTGCCAGCAGCGTGCTAATGAACACTGAAGCTTTCTTT
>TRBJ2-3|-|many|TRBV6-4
CASSATVGPDTQYF
TGTGCCAGCAGTGCCACCGTCGGCCCAGATACGCAGTATTTT
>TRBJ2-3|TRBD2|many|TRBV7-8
CASSWGASGIGTDTQYF
TGTGCCAGCAGCTGGGGGGCTAGCGGGATCGGCACAGATACGCAGTATTTT
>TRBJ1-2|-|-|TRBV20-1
CSARTPNYGYTF
TGCAGTGCTAGAACCCCAAACTATGGCTACACCTTC
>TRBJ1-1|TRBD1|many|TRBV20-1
CSASATGARTEAFF
TGCAGTGCTAGTGCGACAGGGGCGAGAACTGAAGCTTTCTTT
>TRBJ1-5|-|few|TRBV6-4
CASSPASRSQPQHF
TGTGCCAGCAGCCCCGCCTCCAGGAGTCAGCCCCAGCATTTT
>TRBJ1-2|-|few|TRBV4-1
CASSPIQDPLYGYTF
TGCGCCAGCAGCCCGATACAGGACCCGTTATATGGCTACACCTTC
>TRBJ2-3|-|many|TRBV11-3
CASSLDVGSTDTQYF
TGTGCCAGCAGCTTAGATGTAGGTAGCACAGATACGCAGTATTTT
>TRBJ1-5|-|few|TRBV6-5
CASSLTLGSNQPQHF
TGTGCCAGCAGTCTTACTCTCGGTAGCAATCAGCCCCAGCATTTT
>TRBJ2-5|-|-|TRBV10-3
CAISVAELETQYF
TGTGCCATCAGTGTTGCGGAGCTGGAGACCCAGTACTTC
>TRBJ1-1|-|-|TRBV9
CASSVSSRGNTEAFF
TGTGCCAGCAGCGTATCATCGAGGGGGAACACTGAAGCTTTCTTT
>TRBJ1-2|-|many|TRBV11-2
CASSFRGGLYGYTF
TGTGCCAGCAGCTTCCGTGGAGGGCTCTATGGCTACACCTTC
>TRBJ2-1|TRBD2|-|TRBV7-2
CASSPSGGAPYEQFF
TGTGCCAGCAGCCCTAGCGGGGGGGCCCCCTATGAGCAGTTCTTC
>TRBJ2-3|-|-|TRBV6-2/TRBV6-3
CASSYWGRTDTQYF
TGTGCCAGCAGTTATTGGGGCCGCACAGATACGCAGTATTTT
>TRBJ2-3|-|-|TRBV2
CASSVEGDTDTQYF
TGTGCCAGCAGTGTGGAGGGAGACACAGATACGCAGTATTTT
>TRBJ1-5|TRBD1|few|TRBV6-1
CASSDYHRGVDQPQHF
TGTGCCAGCAGTGACTACCACAGGGGCGTGGATCAGCCCCAGCATTTT
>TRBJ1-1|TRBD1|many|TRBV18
CASSPRGQGSEAFF
TGTGCCAGCTCACCACGAGGACAGGGTTCTGAAGCTTTCTTT
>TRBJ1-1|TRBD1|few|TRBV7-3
CASSPGQGNTEAFF
TGTGCCAGCAGCCCGGGACAGGGAAACACTGAAGCTTTCTTT
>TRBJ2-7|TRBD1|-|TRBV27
CASSSGTGGYEQYF
TGTGCCAGCAGTTCCGGGACAGGGGGCTACGAGCAGTACTTC
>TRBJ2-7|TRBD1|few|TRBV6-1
CASSGPQGDVDEQYF
TGTGCCAGCAGTGGCCCACAGGGGGACGTCGACGAGCAGTACTTC
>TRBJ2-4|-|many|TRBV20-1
CSARLRPELAKNIQYF
TGCAGTGCTAGGCTCCGGCCGGAACTAGCCAAAAACATTCAGTACTTC
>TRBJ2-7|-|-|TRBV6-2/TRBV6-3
CASRLNRVYEQYF
TGTGCCAGCCGGCTGAACAGGGTCTACGAGCAGTACTTC
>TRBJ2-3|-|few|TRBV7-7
CASSLDRTDTQYF
TGTGCCAGCAGCTTAGACCGCACAGATACGCAGTATTTT
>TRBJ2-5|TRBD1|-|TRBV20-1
CSVPDRGKETQYF
TGCAGTGTCCCGGACAGGGGAAAAGAGACCCAGTACTTC
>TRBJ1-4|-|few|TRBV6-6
CASSYSSRDPGEKLFF
TGTGCCAGCAGTTACTCGTCCAGAGACCCAGGGGAAAAACTGTTTTTT
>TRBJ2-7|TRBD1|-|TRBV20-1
CSARLDRGWTYEQYF
TGCAGTGCTAGACTGGACAGGGGATGGACCTACGAGCAGTACTTC
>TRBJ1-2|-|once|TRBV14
CASSQTFSDGYTF
TGTGCCAGCAGCCAGACGTTCTCGGACGGCTACACCTTC
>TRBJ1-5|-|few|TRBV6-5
CASKVTGLSNQPQHF
TGTGCCAGCAAAGTAACGGGCCTTAGCAATCAGCCCCAGCATTTT